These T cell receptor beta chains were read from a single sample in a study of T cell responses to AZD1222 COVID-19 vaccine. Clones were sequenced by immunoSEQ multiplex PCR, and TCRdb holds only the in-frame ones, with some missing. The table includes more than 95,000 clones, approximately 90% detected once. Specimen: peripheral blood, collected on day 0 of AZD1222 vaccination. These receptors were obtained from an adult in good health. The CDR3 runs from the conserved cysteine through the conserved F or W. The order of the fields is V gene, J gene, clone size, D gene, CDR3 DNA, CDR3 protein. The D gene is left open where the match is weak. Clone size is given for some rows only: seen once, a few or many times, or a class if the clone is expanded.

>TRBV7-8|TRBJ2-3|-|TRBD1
TGTGCCAGCAGCCGACAGGGGATGGATACGCAGTATTTT
CASSRQGMDTQYF
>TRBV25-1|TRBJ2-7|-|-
TGTGCCAGCAGTGAATATATAAGGGAGGACGAGCAGTACTTC
CASSEYIREDEQYF
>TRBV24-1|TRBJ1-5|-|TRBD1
TGTGCCACCAGTGATTCCCGTCACAGGGGGCTAGGTCAGCCCCAGCATTTT
CATSDSRHRGLGQPQHF
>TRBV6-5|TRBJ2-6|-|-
TGTGCCAGCAAGACTGGGGCCAACGTCCTGACTTTC
CASKTGANVLTF
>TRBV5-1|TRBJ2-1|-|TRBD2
TGCGCCAGCAGCCCGGGGGTACTAGCGGGAGTAGGGGACAATGAGCAGTTCTTC
CASSPGVLAGVGDNEQFF
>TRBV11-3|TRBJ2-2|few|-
TGTGCCAGCAGCCTCCAAAGTGGGAGAGGCGCCGGGGAGCTGTTTTTT
CASSLQSGRGAGELFF
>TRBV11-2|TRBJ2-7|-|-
TGTGCCAGCAGCGGGACCAACTACGAGCAGTACTTC
CASSGTNYEQYF
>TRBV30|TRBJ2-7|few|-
TGTGCCTACCTTGGCAGACACTACGAGCAGTACTTC
CAYLGRHYEQYF
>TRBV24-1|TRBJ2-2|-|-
TGTGCCACCAGTGACCAAAACAGGGTCGGGGAAACCGGGGAGCTGTTTTTT
CATSDQNRVGETGELFF
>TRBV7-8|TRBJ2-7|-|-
TGTGCCAGCAGCTTAGAGAGGAACTACGAGCAGTACTTC
CASSLERNYEQYF
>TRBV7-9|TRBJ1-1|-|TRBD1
TGTGCCAGCAGCCTCGGGACAGGGAACAGAGCTTTCTTT
CASSLGTGNRAFF
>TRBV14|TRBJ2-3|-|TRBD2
TGTGCCAGCAGCCCGGTGGGTAGCGGGAAAACAGATACGCAGTATTTT
CASSPVGSGKTDTQYF
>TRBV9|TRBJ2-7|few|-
TGTGCCAGCAGCGTAGCCAGGGAAGGGAGGGAGCAGTACTTC
CASSVAREGREQYF